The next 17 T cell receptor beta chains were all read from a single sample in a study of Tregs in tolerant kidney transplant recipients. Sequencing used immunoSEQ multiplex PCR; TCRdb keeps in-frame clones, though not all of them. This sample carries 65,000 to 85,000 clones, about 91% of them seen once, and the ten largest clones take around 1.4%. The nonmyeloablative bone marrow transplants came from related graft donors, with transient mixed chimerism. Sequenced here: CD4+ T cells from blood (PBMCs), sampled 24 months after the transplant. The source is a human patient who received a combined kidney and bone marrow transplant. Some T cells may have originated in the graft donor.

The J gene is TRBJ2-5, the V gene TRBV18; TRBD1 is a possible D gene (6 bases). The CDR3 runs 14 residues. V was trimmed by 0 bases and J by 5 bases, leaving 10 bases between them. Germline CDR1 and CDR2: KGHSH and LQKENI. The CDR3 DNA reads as TGTGCCAGCTCACCACCTACAGGGAAGGAGACCCAGTACTTC. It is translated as CASSPPTGKETQYF. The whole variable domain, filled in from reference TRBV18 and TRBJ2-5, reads NAGVMQNPRHLVRRRGQEARLRCSPMKGHSHVYWYRQLPEEGLKFMVYLQKENIIDESGMPKERFSAEFPKEGPSILRIQQVVRGDSAAYFCASSPPTGKETQYFGPGTRLLVL.

The CDR3 is CASSLRWTGDYEQYF. The CDR3 DNA reads as TGTGCCAGCAGCCTTCGTTGGACAGGGGACTACGAGCAGTACTTC. The chain uses TRBV4-2 and TRBJ2-7; 9 bases map to TRBD1. J was trimmed by 3 bases and V by 4 bases; bases with no gene match: 7. The CDR3 sequence is 15 residues long. Germline V gives CDR1 LGHNA, CDR2 YNFKEQ.

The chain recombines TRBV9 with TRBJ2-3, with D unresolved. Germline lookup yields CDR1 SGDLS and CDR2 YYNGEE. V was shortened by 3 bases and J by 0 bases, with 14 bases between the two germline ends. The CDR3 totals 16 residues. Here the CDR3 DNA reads TGTGCCAGCAGCGCTTTATCTCGGTCGAGCACAGATACGCAGTATTTT. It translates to CASSALSRSSTDTQYF.

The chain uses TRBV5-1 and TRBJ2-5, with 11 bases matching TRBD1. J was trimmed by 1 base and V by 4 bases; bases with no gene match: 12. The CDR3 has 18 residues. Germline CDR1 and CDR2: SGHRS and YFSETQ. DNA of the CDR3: TGCGCCAGCAGCCTTCCTCCGGGGACAGGGGGATCCCAAGAGACCCAGTACTTC. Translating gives CASSLPPGTGGSQETQYF.

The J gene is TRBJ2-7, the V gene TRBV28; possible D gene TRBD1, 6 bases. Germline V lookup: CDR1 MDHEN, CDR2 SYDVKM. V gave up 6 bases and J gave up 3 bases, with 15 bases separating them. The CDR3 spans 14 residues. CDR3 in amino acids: CASSPTTGDYEQYF. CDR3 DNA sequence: TGTGCCAGCAGCCCGACGACAGGAGACTACGAGCAGTACTTC.

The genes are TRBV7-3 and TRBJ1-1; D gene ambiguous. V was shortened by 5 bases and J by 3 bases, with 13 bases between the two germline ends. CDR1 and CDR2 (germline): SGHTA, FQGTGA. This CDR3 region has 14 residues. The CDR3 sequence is CASSPRQAYTEAFF. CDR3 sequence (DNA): TGTGCCAGCAGCCCCCGCCAGGCTTACACTGAAGCTTTCTTT.

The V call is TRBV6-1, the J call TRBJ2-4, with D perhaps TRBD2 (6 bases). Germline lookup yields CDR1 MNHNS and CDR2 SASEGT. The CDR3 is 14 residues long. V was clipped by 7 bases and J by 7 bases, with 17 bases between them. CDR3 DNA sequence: TGTGCCAGCAACGGACGAGGGACTCAGAACATTCAGTACTTC. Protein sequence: CASNGRGTQNIQYF.

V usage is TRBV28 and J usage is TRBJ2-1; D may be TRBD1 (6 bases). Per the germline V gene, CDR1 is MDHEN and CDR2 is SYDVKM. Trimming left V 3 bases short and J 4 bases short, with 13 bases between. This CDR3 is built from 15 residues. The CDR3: CASSFWQGSYNEQFF. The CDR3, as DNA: TGTGCCAGCAGTTTCTGGCAGGGGTCGTACAATGAGCAGTTCTTC.

The CDR3 spells CASSLDREQRKLDSPLHF. DNA of the CDR3: TGTGCCAGCAGCTTAGACCGGGAACAGCGGAAACTAGATTCACCCCTCCACTTT. The rearrangement uses TRBV9 and TRBJ1-6; no definite D call. The length of the CDR3 is 18 residues. The germline V gene has CDR1 SGDLS and CDR2 YYNGEE. Trimming shortened V by 4 bases and J by 8 bases, and 25 bases separated the two germline ends.

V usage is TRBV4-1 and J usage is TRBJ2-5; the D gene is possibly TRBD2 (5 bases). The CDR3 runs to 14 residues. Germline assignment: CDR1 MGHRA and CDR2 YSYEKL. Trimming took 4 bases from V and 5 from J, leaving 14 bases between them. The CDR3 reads CASSRVPGKETQYF. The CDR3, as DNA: TGCGCCAGCAGCCGCGTCCCGGGAAAGGAGACCCAGTACTTC.

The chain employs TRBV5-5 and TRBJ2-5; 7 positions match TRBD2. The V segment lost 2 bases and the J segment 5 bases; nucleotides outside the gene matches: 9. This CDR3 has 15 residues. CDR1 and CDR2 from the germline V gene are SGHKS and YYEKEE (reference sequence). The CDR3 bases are TGTGCCAGCAGCTTCCCGGGGGGTACGCGGGAGACCCAGTACTTC. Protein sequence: CASSFPGGTRETQYF.

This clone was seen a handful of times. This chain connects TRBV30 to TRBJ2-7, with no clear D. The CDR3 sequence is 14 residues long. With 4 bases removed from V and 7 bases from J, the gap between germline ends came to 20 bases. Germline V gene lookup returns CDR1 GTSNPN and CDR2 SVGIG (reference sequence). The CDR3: CAWNTEPLQREQYF. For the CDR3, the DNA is TGTGCCTGGAACACTGAGCCCTTACAGAGAGAGCAGTACTTC.

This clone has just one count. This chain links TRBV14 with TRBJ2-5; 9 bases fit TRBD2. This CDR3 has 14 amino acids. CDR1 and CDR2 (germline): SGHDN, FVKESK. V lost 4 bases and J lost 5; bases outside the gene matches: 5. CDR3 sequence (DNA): TGTGCCAGCAGCCTCGGACTAGCGTGGGAGACCCAGTACTTC. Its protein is CASSLGLAWETQYF.

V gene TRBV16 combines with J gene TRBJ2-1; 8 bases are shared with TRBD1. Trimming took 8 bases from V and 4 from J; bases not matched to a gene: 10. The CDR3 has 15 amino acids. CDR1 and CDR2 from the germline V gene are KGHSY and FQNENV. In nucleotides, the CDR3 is TGTGCCAGCGCCTCTCAGGGGGCAAATTACAATGAGCAGTTCTTC. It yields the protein CASASQGANYNEQFF. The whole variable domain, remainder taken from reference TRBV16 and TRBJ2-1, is GEEVAQTPKHLVRGEGQKAKLYCAPIKGHSYVFWYQQVLKNEFKFLISFQNENVFDETGMPKERFSAKCLPNSPCSLEIQATKLEDSAVYFCASASQGANYNEQFFGPGTRLTVL.

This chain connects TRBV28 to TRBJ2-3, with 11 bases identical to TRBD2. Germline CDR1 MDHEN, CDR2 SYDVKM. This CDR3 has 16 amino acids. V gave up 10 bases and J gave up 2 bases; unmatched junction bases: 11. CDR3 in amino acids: CATTFSGGAPTDTQYF. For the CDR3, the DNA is TGTGCCACTACATTTAGCGGGGGGGCCCCCACAGATACGCAGTATTTT.

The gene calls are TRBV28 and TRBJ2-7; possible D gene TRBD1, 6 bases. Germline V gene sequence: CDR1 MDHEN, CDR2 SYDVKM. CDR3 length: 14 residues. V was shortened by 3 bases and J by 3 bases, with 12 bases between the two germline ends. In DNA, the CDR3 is TGTGCCAGCAGTTTGCCGGGACACCTCTACGAGCAGTACTTC. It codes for CASSLPGHLYEQYF.

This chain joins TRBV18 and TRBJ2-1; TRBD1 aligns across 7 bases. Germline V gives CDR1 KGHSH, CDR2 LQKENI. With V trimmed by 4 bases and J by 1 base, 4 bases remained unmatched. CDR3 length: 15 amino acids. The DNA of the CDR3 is TGTGCCAGCTCACTAAGGGACAGTTCCTACAATGAGCAGTTCTTC. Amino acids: CASSLRDSSYNEQFF.